The next 18 T cell receptor beta chains were all read from a single sample in a study of shared clonotypes between healthy human individuals. Clones were read by immunoSEQ multiplex PCR, and TCRdb kept only the in-frame ones, dropping some. The sample records 450,000 to 500,000 clones, approximately 84% being singletons. The sample consisted of PBMCs. The source is a woman in her thirties or forties in good health. Some clones in this sample may be carry-over from other donors' samples.

The gene calls are TRBV27 and TRBJ2-3, with unresolved D. Deletions cut 4 bases from V and 3 bases from J, with 11 bases between. This CDR3 spans 14 amino acids. The V gene's germline CDR1 is MNHEY and CDR2 SMNVEV (reference sequence). The CDR3 region is CASSSVYRTDTQYF. The CDR3 DNA is TGTGCCAGCAGTTCGGTTTACCGGACAGATACGCAGTATTTT.

As regards this clone: This sample includes further DNA sequences coding for the same CDR3. The J gene is TRBJ1-1, the V gene TRBV14; D unresolved. Trimming removed 3 bases from V and 3 bases from J, with 8 bases in between. The CDR3 totals 13 residues. Per the germline V gene, CDR1 is SGHDN and CDR2 is FVKESK. The CDR3 bases are TGTGCCAGCAGCCAGGGCCTAGACACTGAAGCTTTCTTT. Translated, it gives CASSQGLDTEAFF.

The chain links TRBV9 to TRBJ2-7, with 7 nucleotides matching TRBD2. CDR1 SGDLS and CDR2 YYNGEE come from the germline V gene. J was trimmed by 3 bases and V by 0 bases; bases with no gene match: 9. The CDR3 extends over 16 amino acids. The CDR3 DNA is TGTGCCAGCAGCGTAGAGGCTGGCGGGAGTCACTACGAGCAGTACTTC. Protein: CASSVEAGGSHYEQYF.

This chain uses TRBV4-1 with TRBJ1-4; TRBD1 is a possible D gene (5 bases). The CDR3 sequence is 15 residues long. The V gene's germline CDR1 is MGHRA and CDR2 YSYEKL. Between the trimmed V and J ends, which lost 1 base and 8 bases, there was a span of 14 bases. CDR3 nucleotide sequence: TGCGCCAGCAGCCAAGGGGGGACCCTGGGGGAAAAACTGTTTTTT. Protein product: CASSQGGTLGEKLFF.

This clone was seen only once. V gene TRBV7-9 combines with J gene TRBJ1-4; D call uncertain. Germline loops: CDR1 SEHNR, CDR2 FQNEAQ (reference sequence). The V and J ends lost 3 bases and 3 bases respectively, with 11 bases between them. The CDR3 length is 15 residues. The CDR3 region is CASSFLQASNEKLFF. As DNA, the CDR3 is TGTGCCAGCAGCTTTTTGCAGGCGTCTAATGAAAAACTGTTTTTT.

With respect to this clone: One base separates it from a far larger clone, so it is likely a read error. Other DNA sequences within the sample encode an identical CDR3. In DNA, the CDR3 is TGTGCCAGCACAAGGTCACACGGTGATACGCAGTATTTT. Protein product: CASTRSHGDTQYF. The rearrangement uses TRBV27 and TRBJ2-3; D is unclear. Germline V lookup: CDR1 MNHEY, CDR2 SMNVEV (reference sequence). The V end was cut by 7 bases, the J end by 6 bases, with 14 bases between. This CDR3 is built from 13 residues.

This clone has only one observation. This sequence joins TRBV7-8 and TRBJ1-5, with D uncertain. This CDR3 is built from 14 residues. Germline V CDR1 and CDR2: SGHVS, FQNEAQ. With 5 bases removed from V and 4 bases from J, the gap between germline ends came to 12 bases. The CDR3: CASSPSLGNQPQHF. CDR3 DNA: TGTGCCAGCAGCCCAAGCCTGGGGAATCAGCCCCAGCATTTT.

Concerning this clone itself: The sample contains more than one DNA sequence encoding this CDR3. The chain has TRBV7-3 and TRBJ2-2; 7 bases align to TRBD2. Germline values: CDR1 SGHTA, CDR2 FQGTGA. V lost 6 bases, J lost 2 bases, and 6 bases stayed unmatched. This CDR3 has 15 amino acids. The CDR3 region is CASSSGRTNTGELFF. The CDR3 region has the DNA TGTGCCAGCAGTTCCGGGAGGACAAACACCGGGGAGCTGTTTTTT.

The chain carries TRBV28 and TRBJ1-2; D is undetermined. The CDR3 spans 14 residues. V was clipped by 3 bases and J by 5 bases, with 13 bases between them. Germline loops: CDR1 MDHEN, CDR2 SYDVKM. CDR3 nucleotide sequence: TGTGCCAGCAGTTTCCCACTACGCTATTATGGCTACACCTTC. This gives the protein CASSFPLRYYGYTF.

This sequence joins TRBV5-6 and TRBJ2-1; 7 bases match TRBD2. Germline CDR1 SGHDT, CDR2 YYEEEE. The CDR3 is made up of 14 amino acids. V lost 3 bases to trimming and J lost 6 bases; unmatched junction nucleotides: 6. The CDR3 sequence is CASSSGTTVNEQFF. CDR3 DNA: TGTGCCAGCAGCTCGGGGACTACCGTCAATGAGCAGTTCTTC.

This clone was seen a single time. The chain joins TRBV28 to TRBJ2-1, with 12 bases identical to TRBD2. V lost 6 bases and J lost 0; bases outside the gene matches: 12. The length of the CDR3 is 19 residues. Per the germline V gene, CDR1 is MDHEN and CDR2 is SYDVKM. CDR3: CASRTLAGGGGRSYNEQFF. Written as DNA, the CDR3 is TGTGCCAGCAGAACCCTAGCGGGAGGGGGAGGCCGCTCCTACAATGAGCAGTTCTTC.

This clone has only a few counts. It is likely a read error: a sequence one base away is far more abundant. This sample includes further DNA sequences coding for the same CDR3. CDR3 bases: TGTAGCGTCTCCTTCGGGACAGGGGGCACTGAAGCTTTCTTT. Translated: CSVSFGTGGTEAFF. The chain employs TRBV29-1 and TRBJ1-1; 11 nucleotides match TRBD1. Germline CDR1 reads SQVTM; CDR2 reads ANQGSEA. CDR3 length: 14 amino acids.

As for this clone: The sample has other DNA sequences that encode this CDR3 too. The chain recombines TRBV5-6 with TRBJ2-5; 7 positions match TRBD2. The end of the DNA fits TRBJ2-7 better, so the J call may be wrong. Germline lookup yields CDR1 SGHDT and CDR2 YYEEEE. The CDR3 consists of 17 residues. The CDR3: CASSAWQLREPEDEQYF. CDR3 DNA sequence: TGTGCCAGCAGCGCCTGGCAATTGCGGGAGCCGGAGGACGAGCAGTACTTC.

This clone came up many times. The sample has other DNA sequences that encode this CDR3 too. The chain is built from TRBV5-1 and TRBJ1-1; D gene unclear. Trimming pared 0 bases from V and 0 bases from J, leaving 6 bases between. There are 14 residues in the CDR3. Germline CDR1 SGHRS, CDR2 YFSETQ. CDR3 sequence: CASSLGGMNTEAFF. CDR3 bases: TGCGCCAGCAGCTTGGGCGGAATGAACACTGAAGCTTTCTTT.

A remark on this clone: This likely traces to a read error, being one base from a far larger clone. Other DNA sequences within the sample encode an identical CDR3. V usage is TRBV25-1 and J usage is TRBJ2-7, with 10 bases aligning to TRBD2. CDR1 and CDR2 (germline): MGHDK, SYGVNS. V lost 5 bases to trimming and J lost 6 bases; unmatched junction nucleotides: 13. The CDR3 covers 16 residues. The CDR3 DNA follows: TGTGCCAGCAGTCCTAGCGGGAGCAGATCACGGGGCGAGCAGTACTTC. It encodes CASSPSGSRSRGEQYF.

The chain combines TRBV5-1 with TRBJ2-5; TRBD1 agrees at 8 bases. CDR3 length: 15 residues. The germline CDR1 and CDR2 sequences are SGHRS and YFSETQ. With V trimmed by 2 bases and J by 3 bases, 6 bases remained unmatched. The CDR3 DNA is TGCGCCAGCAGCTTAATCTACAGGGGGAAAGAGACCCAGTACTTC. It specifies CASSLIYRGKETQYF.

The V gene is TRBV28, the J gene TRBJ2-7, with 8 nucleotides matching TRBD2. The germline CDR1 and CDR2 sequences are MDHEN and SYDVKM. CDR3 size: 14 residues. The J segment lost 3 bases and the V segment lost 6 bases, leaving 7 bases of the junction unmatched. The CDR3 is CASRPPGGGYEQYF. The CDR3 nucleotides are TGTGCCAGCAGACCCCCGGGGGGGGGCTACGAGCAGTACTTC.

This clone has just a few counts. The chain combines TRBV30 with TRBJ2-2, with 8 bases matching TRBD2. The CDR3 loop spans 14 amino acids. Looked up from germline, CDR1 is GTSNPN and CDR2 is SVGIG (reference sequence). Trimming took 5 bases from V and 3 from J; bases not matched to a gene: 5. This CDR3 reads CAWVQRGYTGELFF. CDR3 coding DNA: TGTGCCTGGGTCCAGCGGGGGTACACCGGGGAGCTGTTTTTT.